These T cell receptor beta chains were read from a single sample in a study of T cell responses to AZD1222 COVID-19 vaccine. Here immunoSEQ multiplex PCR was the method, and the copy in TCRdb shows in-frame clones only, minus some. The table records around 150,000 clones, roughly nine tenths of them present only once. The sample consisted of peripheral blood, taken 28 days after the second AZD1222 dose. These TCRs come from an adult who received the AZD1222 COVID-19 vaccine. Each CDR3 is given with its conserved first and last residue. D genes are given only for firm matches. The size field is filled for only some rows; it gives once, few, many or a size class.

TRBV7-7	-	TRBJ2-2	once	TGTGCTAGCAGCCCCTACTCGACAGGACCCACCGGGGAGCTGTTTTTT	CASSPYSTGPTGELFF
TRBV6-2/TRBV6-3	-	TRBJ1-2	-	TGTGCCAGCAGTTACTCCTTGACACCTCTCAGCTATGGCTACACCTTC	CASSYSLTPLSYGYTF
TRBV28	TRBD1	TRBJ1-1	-	TGTGCCAGCAGTTTACAGGGGGCGAACACTGAAGCTTTCTTT	CASSLQGANTEAFF
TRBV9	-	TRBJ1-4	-	TGTGCCAGCAGCGTAGACGGTACAACTAATGAAAAACTGTTTTTT	CASSVDGTTNEKLFF
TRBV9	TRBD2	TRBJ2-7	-	TGTGCCAGCAGCGCCCGGACTAGCGGGAGACTCCACGAGCAGTACTTC	CASSARTSGRLHEQYF
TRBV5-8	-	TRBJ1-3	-	TGTGCCAGCAGCTACGTCTCTGGAAACACCATATATTTT	CASSYVSGNTIYF
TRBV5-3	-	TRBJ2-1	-	TGTGCCAGAAGCCCGTACGCCGGGCCCTACAATGAGCAGTTCTTC	CARSPYAGPYNEQFF
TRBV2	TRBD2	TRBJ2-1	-	TGTGCCAGCAGTCCCAGGACTAGCGGGAGATTCGTGCAGTTCTTC	CASSPRTSGRFVQFF
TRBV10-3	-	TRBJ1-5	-	TGTGCCATCAGTGAAACGCCGCGCGTTAATCAGCCCCAGCATTTT	CAISETPRVNQPQHF
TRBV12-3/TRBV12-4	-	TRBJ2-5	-	TGTGCCAGCAGTCCCCGGGAGACCCAGTACTTC	CASSPRETQYF
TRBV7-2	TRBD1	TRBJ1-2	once	TGTGCCAGCAGCTTAGCTGAGGGACAGACGGACGGCTATGGCTACACCTTC	CASSLAEGQTDGYGYTF
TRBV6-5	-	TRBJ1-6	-	TGTGCCAGCAGCCGGGTTAATTCACCCCTCCACTTT	CASSRVNSPLHF
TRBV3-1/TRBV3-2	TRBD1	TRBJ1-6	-	TGTGCCAGCACCACACGACAGGGAATCTCTAATTCACCCCTCCACTTT	CASTTRQGISNSPLHF
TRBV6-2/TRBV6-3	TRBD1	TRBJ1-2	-	TGTGCCAGCAGTTTCGACGGGACAGGGGTCTATGGCTACACCTTC	CASSFDGTGVYGYTF
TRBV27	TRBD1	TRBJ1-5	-	TGTGCCAGCACCCCGCGACAGGGAAGTCTGCCCCAGCATTTT	CASTPRQGSLPQHF
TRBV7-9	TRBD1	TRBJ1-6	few	TGTGCCAGCAGCCCCACAGGGGAGCTCAGTTCACCCCTCCACTTT	CASSPTGELSSPLHF
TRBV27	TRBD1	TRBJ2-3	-	TGTGCCAGCAGATATACAGGGGCGAGCACAGATACGCAGTATTTT	CASRYTGASTDTQYF
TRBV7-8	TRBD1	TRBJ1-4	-	TGTGCCAGCAGCTGGACGCTGGAGGGGGCAGGTGAAAAACTGTTTTTT	CASSWTLEGAGEKLFF
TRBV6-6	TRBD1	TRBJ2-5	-	TGTGCCAGCAGTTATGGGACAGGGTCTTCGCAGTACTTC	CASSYGTGSSQYF
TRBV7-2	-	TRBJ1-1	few	TGTGCCAGCAGCTTATTGGGACTAAACACTGAAGCTTTCTTT	CASSLLGLNTEAFF
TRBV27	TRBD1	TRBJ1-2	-	TGTGCCACCGGGACAGGGGGTGTGCTGGGAGGCTACACCTTC	CATGTGGVLGGYTF
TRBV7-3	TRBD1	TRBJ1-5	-	TGTGCCAGCAGCTTAGGGGCTTTGGGGACAGATTATAGCAATCAGCCCCAGCATTTT	CASSLGALGTDYSNQPQHF
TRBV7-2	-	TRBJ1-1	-	TGTGCCAGCAGCTTAGCCGTGGGGGACACTGAAGCTTTCTTT	CASSLAVGDTEAFF
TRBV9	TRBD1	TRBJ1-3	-	TGTGCCAGCAGCGTAGAGGGACAGATACTCTCGTCTGGAAACACCATATATTTT	CASSVEGQILSSGNTIYF
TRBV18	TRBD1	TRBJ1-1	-	TGTGCCAGCTCACCATACAGGGGGTACACTGAAGCTTTCTTT	CASSPYRGYTEAFF
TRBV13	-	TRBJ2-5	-	TGTGCCAGCAGCTCCCGACACGATGTGGAGACCCAGTACTTC	CASSSRHDVETQYF
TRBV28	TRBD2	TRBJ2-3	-	TGTGCCAGCAGCCTCGACCTAGCGGGAGGGACAGATACGCAGTATTTT	CASSLDLAGGTDTQYF
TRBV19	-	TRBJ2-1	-	TGTGCCAGTAGTATAGCACCGGTAGGAAGCTCCTACAATGAGCAGTTCTTC	CASSIAPVGSSYNEQFF
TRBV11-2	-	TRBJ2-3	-	TGTGCCAGCAGCCCCGCTGCTGGAGTGGATACGCAGTATTTT	CASSPAAGVDTQYF
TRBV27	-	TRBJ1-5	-	TGTGCCAGCAGTCCCCGGGGGGGCGCGGGTAGCAATCAGCCCCAGCATTTT	CASSPRGGAGSNQPQHF
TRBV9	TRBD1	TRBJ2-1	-	TGTGCCAGCAGCGATAGGGACAGAATATACAATGAGCAGTTCTTC	CASSDRDRIYNEQFF
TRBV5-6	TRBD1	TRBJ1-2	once	TGTGCCAGCAGCTTGGGCAGGGGGCCCTATGGCTACACCTTC	CASSLGRGPYGYTF